A selection of T cell receptor beta chains follows, all from one sample in a study of technical replicates of blood from several donors. The table came from immunoSEQ multiplex PCR; TCRdb's copy has only in-frame clones and leaves some out. There are tens of thousands of clones in the sample; around 93% occur only once, and 0.24% lies in the top ten. Sequenced sample: T cells isolated from PBMCs. Every receptor here comes from a human donor in good health. Both conserved end residues are trimmed from each CDR3.

TRBV5-1,TRBJ2-3,ASSLALTSGNTDTQY
TRBV25-1,TRBJ2-2,ASSQGNTGELF
TRBV6-1,TRBJ1-5,ASSDQGAGSNQPQH
TRBV7-6,TRBJ1-2,ASSLGTDYGYT
TRBV11-2,TRBJ2-5,ASGTNQETQY
TRBV11-2,TRBJ2-7,ASSLTSGKAYEQY
TRBV30,TRBJ2-6,ASTLTGVSSGANVLT
TRBV11-3,TRBJ2-3,ASRRTGTGPQETQY
TRBV2,TRBJ2-5,ASSEQGARVETQY
TRBV2,TRBJ2-1,ASKSGRTGAYNEQF
TRBV10-3,TRBJ2-1,AISPGNSYNEQF
TRBV6-1,TRBJ1-2,ASSNDPGQTYGYT
TRBV18,TRBJ2-3,ASSGTGGTDTQY
TRBV11-2,TRBJ1-1,ASSLARGPDTEAF
TRBV18,TRBJ1-4,ASSPGTGSEKLF
TRBV11-3,TRBJ1-3,ASSFYGTGNTIY
TRBV5-1,TRBJ2-5,ASSLAGGSGGVWTQY
TRBV19,TRBJ2-7,ASSPLAAGEGSYEQY
TRBV20-1,TRBJ1-2,SAQDSYGYT
TRBV27,TRBJ2-5,ASSNLWEGETQY
TRBV29-1,TRBJ2-1,SVEDLSGSSYNEQF
TRBV19,TRBJ2-3,ASRRTGAYTDTQY
TRBV10-3,TRBJ2-3,AISESPKRRVTDTQY
TRBV6-1,TRBJ2-1,ASIESGGLGNEQF
TRBV2,TRBJ1-1,ARDTGGTEAF
TRBV19,TRBJ1-2,ASSARGLGYGYT
TRBV18,TRBJ2-7,ASSPERGLAGYEQY
TRBV19,TRBJ2-7,ASEGDSYEQY
TRBV11-2,TRBJ1-5,ASSKDRAFGQPQH
TRBV18,TRBJ2-1,ASSGRDYDGNEQF
TRBV19,TRBJ2-7,ASMGETSDRKY
TRBV29-1,TRBJ1-3,SVERSSGNTIY
TRBV5-4,TRBJ2-7,ASSPGGLASYEQY
TRBV15,TRBJ2-2,ATSRDRGRTGELF
TRBV5-1,TRBJ2-1,ASSPGRTFNEQF
TRBV7-3,TRBJ2-3,ASSFTGYGGTDTQY
TRBV19,TRBJ2-7,ASRERDRGDYEQY
TRBV27,TRBJ2-3,ASSERLAVYTDTQY
TRBV13,TRBJ2-1,ASSPILGLAGSEQF
TRBV7-8,TRBJ1-3,ASSWLGQGSSGNTIY